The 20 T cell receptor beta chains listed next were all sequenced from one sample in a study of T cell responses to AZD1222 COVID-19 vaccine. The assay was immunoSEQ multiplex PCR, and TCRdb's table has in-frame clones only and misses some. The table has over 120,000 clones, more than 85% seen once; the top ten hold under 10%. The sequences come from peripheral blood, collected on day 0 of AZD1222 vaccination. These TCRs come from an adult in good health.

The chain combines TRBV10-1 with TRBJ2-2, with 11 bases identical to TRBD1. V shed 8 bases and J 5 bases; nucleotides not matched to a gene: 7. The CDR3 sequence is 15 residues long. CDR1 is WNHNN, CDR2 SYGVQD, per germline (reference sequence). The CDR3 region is CASRGQGATTGELFF. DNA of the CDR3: TGCGCCAGCCGCGGACAGGGGGCAACTACCGGGGAGCTGTTTTTT.

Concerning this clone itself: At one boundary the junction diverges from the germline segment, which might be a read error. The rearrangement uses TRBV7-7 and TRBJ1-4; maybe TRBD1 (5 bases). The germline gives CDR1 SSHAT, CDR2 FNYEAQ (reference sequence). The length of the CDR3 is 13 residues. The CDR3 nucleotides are TGTGCTAGCAGCGTCCGACAGAATGAAAAACTGTTTTTT. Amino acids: CASSVRQNEKLFF.

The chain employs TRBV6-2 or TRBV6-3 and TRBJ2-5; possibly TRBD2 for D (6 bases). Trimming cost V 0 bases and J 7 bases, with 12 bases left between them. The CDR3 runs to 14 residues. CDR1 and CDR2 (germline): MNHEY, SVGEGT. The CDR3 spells CASSYSGAGGTQYF. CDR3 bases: TGTGCCAGCAGTTACTCCGGGGCCGGGGGGACCCAGTACTTC.

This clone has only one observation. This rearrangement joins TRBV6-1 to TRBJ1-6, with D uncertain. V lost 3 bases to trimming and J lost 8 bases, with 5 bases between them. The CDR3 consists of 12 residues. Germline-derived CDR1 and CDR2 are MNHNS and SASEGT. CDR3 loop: CASSERYSPLHF. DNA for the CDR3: TGTGCCAGCAGTGAGAGGTATTCACCCCTCCACTTT.

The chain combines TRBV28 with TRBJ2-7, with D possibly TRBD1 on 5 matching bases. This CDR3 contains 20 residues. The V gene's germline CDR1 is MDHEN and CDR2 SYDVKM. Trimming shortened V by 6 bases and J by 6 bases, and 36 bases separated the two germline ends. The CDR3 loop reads CASSYSVLSLKQAINGEQYF. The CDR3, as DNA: TGTGCCAGCAGCTACTCTGTCTTATCTCTCAAACAGGCCATTAATGGCGAGCAGTACTTC.

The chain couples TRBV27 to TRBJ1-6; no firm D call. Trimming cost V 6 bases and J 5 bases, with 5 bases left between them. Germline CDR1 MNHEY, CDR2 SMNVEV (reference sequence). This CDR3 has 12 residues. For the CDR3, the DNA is TGTGCCAGCAGCGATCATAATTCACCCCTCCACTTT. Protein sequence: CASSDHNSPLHF.

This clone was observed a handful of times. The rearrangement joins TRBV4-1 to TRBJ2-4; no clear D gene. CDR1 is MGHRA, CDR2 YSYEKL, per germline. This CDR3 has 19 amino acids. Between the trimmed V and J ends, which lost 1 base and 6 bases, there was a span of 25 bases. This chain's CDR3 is CASSQGVVMVRAWGNIQYF. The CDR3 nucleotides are TGCGCCAGCAGCCAAGGTGTTGTAATGGTCCGGGCCTGGGGAAACATTCAGTACTTC.

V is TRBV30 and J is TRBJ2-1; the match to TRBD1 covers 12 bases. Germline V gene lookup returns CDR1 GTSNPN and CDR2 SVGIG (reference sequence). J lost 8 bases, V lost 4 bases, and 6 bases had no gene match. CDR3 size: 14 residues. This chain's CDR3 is CAWTVGTGGDEQFF. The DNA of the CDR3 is TGTGCCTGGACCGTCGGGACAGGGGGCGATGAGCAGTTCTTC.

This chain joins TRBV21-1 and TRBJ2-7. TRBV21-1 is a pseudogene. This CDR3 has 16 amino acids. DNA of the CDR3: TGTGCCAGCAGCATTATCGATCGGCTTAGCTCCTACGAGCAGTACTTC. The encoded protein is CASSIIDRLSSYEQYF.

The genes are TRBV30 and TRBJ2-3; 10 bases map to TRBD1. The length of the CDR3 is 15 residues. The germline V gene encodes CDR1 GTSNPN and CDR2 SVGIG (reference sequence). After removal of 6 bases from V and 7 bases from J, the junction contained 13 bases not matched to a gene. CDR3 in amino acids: CACNPRDRGSNTQYF. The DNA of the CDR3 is TGTGCCTGTAACCCCCGGGACAGGGGATCTAATACGCAGTATTTT.

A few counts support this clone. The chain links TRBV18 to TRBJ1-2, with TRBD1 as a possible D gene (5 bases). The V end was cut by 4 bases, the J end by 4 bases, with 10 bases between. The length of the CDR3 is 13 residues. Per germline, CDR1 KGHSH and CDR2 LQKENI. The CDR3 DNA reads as TGTGCCAGCTCACGCGACGACAGCTATGGCTACACCTTC. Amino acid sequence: CASSRDDSYGYTF.

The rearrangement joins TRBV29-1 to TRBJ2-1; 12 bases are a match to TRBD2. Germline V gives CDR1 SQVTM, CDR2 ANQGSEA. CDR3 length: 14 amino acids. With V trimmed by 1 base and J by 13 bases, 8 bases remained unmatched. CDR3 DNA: TGCAGCGTTGAAGGGCTAGCGGGGGGGCTGGGACAGTTCTTC. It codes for CSVEGLAGGLGQFF.

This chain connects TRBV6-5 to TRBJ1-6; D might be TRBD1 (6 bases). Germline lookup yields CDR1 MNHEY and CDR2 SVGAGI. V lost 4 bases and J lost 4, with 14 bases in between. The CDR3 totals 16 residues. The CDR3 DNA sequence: TGTGCCAGCAGTTCCTCGACAGGCCAATATAATTCACCCCTCCACTTT. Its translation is CASSSSTGQYNSPLHF.

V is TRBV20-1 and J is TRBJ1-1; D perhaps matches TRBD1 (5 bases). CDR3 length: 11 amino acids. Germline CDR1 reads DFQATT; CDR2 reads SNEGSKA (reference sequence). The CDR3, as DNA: TGCAGAGGAAACCATGGACATGAAGCTTTCTTT. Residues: CRGNHGHEAFF.

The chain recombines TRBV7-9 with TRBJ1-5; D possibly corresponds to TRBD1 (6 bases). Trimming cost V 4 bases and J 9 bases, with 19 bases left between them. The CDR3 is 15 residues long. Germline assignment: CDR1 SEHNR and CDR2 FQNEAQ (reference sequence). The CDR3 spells CASSSIGAGEGPQHF. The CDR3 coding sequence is TGTGCCAGCAGCTCAATCGGGGCAGGGGAGGGGCCCCAGCATTTT.

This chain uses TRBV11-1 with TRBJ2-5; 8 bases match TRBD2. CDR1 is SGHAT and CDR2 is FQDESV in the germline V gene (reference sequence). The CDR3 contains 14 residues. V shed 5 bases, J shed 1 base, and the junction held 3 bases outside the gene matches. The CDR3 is CASSGRGGQETQYF. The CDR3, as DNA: TGTGCCAGCAGCGGTCGGGGGGGCCAAGAGACCCAGTACTTC.

CDR3 protein: CSARDGVGYTF. The CDR3 DNA is TGCAGTGCTAGAGATGGAGTGGGCTACACCTTC. The chain links TRBV20-1 to TRBJ1-2; D is undetermined. The ends were cut back, 0 bases at V and 8 bases at J, with 7 bases in the middle. Germline-derived CDR1 and CDR2 are DFQATT and SNEGSKA (reference sequence). This CDR3 comprises 11 residues.

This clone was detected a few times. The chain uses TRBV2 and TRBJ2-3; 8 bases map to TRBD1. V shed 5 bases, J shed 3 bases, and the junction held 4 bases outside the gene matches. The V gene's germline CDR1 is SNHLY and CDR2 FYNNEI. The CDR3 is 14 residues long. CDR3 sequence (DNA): TGTGCCAGCAGTCGGACAGGGAAGACAGATACGCAGTATTTT. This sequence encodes CASSRTGKTDTQYF.

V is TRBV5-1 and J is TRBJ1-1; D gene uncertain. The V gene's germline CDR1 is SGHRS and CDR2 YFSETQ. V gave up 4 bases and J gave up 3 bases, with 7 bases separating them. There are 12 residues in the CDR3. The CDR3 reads CASSVLDTEAFF. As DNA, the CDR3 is TGCGCCAGCAGCGTACTAGACACTGAAGCTTTCTTT.

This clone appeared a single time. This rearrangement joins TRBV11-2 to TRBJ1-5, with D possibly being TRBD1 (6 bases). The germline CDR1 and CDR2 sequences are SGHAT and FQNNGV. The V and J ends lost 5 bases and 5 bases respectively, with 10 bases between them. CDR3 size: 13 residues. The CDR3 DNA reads TGTGCCAGCAGCACGGACAGAGATCAGCCCCAGCATTTT. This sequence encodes CASSTDRDQPQHF.